This T cell receptor beta chain was observed in a study of T cell repertoires in cytomegalovirus infection. Study summary: Through public TCR beta signatures, both CMV infection and matching HLA type were indicated.

MiXCR was run by TCRdb on the reads, yielding one entry per CDR3 protein. The table includes over 300,000 distinct CDR3 sequences, 15% to 20% detected once. Regarding this clonotype: Its antigen is as yet unknown. This clone may be a read error of a much larger clone one base away.

General study findings and limits: The response measured ex vivo was dominated by TCR beta clonotypes (HLA-C-restricted and CMV-specific). Cumulative public TCR beta family frequency identified CMV carriers with the relevant HLA.

The specimen was PBMCs. The TCR comes from a human donor in good health (CMV status not recorded). Some clones in this sample may be carry-over from other donors' samples.

CDR3 loop: CASSYKAYDSRSYNSPLQF. In nucleotides, the CDR3 is TGTGCCAGCAGTTACAAGGCCTACGACTCCCGCTCCTATAATTCACCCCTCCAATTT. This sequence joins TRBV6-8 and TRBJ1-6; no definite D call. The V gene's germline CDR1 is MNHGY and CDR2 SAAAGT. The CDR3 sequence is 19 residues long.